This TCR beta chain came from a study of cytomegalovirus exposure and HLA in healthy donors. The method was immunoSEQ multiplex PCR; TCRdb's version includes in-frame clones alone and lacks a portion of them. The sample records about 240,000 clones, about 86% being singletons. The germline V gene has CDR1 LGHNA and CDR2 YSLEER. V lost 6 bases, J lost 3 bases, and 11 bases lay in between. This CDR3 is 13 amino acids long. Sequenced input: PBMCs. The chain couples TRBV4-3 to TRBJ1-1, with D uncertain. This receptor was identified in a man in his late teens or twenties in good health and CMV-seronegative. CDR3 in amino acids: CASRKDTYTEAFF. Here the CDR3 DNA reads TGCGCCAGCAGAAAAGACACGTACACTGAAGCTTTCTTT.